This TCR beta chain was captured by sequencing in a study of cytomegalovirus exposure and HLA in healthy donors. This clone turned up a few times. The antigen is unknown. Study results and caveats: A later analysis, which compared TCR beta chains of equal frequency, found the HLA-associated ones more clonally expanded. An analysis done earlier found most TCR beta V segments productive about 87% or about 30% of the time.

Primers included in the PCR were 60 Vbeta and 13 Jbeta primers. Measured with immunoSEQ multiplex PCR; TCRdb has only the in-frame clones, and not every one. The data show over 200,000 clones, approximately 87% seen once. With 4 bases removed from V and 11 bases from J, the gap between germline ends came to 14 bases. Germline V gene sequence: CDR1 LNHDA, CDR2 SQIVND (reference sequence). This CDR3 comprises 12 residues. The V and J genes are TRBV19 and TRBJ1-1, with a tentative D call TRBD1 (5 bases). This sequence originates from a human donor in good health. The source material was PBMCs. CDR3 loop: CASSTQGSKAFF. The DNA of the CDR3 is TGTGCCAGTAGTACCCAGGGATCTAAGGCTTTCTTT.